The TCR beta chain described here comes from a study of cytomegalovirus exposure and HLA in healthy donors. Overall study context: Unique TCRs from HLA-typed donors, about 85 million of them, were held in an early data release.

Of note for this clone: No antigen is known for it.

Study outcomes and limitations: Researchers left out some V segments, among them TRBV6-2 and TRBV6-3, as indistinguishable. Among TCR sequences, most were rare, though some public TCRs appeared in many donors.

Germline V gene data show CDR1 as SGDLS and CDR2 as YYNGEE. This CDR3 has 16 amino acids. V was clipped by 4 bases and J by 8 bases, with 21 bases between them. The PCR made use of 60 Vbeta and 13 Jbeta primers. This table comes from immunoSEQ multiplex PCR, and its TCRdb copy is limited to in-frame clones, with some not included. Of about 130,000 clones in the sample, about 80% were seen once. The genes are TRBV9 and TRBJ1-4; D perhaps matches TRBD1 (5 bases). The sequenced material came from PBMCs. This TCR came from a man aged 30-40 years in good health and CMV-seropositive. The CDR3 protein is CASSPNRQRAGEKLFF. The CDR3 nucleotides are TGTGCCAGCAGCCCTAACCGACAGAGGGCGGGGGAAAAACTGTTTTTT.